One and the same sample provided the 7 T cell receptor beta chains below, sequenced in a study of T cells in Graves' hyperthyroidism and ophthalmopathy. The investigators amplified TCR beta CDR3 regions from RNA transcripts. A first-round RT-PCR of the TCR CDR3 used the HTBI primer set. TCRdb independently ran MiXCR on the multiplex PCR reads; one entry per CDR3 protein. The sample has over 300,000 distinct CDR3 sequences; roughly 14% are singletons. Sequences were obtained from blood. These receptors originate from a woman aged 60-75 years with Graves' hyperthyroidism.

This clonotype was counted between two and nine times. This sequence joins TRBV10-3 and TRBJ2-1; no clear D. Looked up from germline, CDR1 is ENHRY and CDR2 is SYGVKD. The V gene lost 4 bases and the J gene lost 2 bases, with 15 bases spanning the gap. The length of the CDR3 is 16 residues. The CDR3 loop is CAISAAGPSPYNEQFF. The CDR3 DNA is TGTGCCATCAGTGCCGCCGGGCCCTCCCCCTACAATGAGCAGTTCTTC.

This clonotype was detected many times. The CDR3 loop reads CASKPTGASYEQYF. CDR3 bases: TGTGCCAGCAAACCGACAGGGGCGTCCTACGAGCAGTACTTC. V and J are TRBV12-3 or TRBV12-4 and TRBJ2-7; 8 bases map to TRBD1. The trim removed 7 bases at V and 1 base at J, leaving 6 bases unmatched. The CDR3 is 14 residues long.

Only a few counts were recorded for this clonotype. This chain links TRBV20-1 with TRBJ1-2; D might be TRBD1 (5 bases). The germline CDR1 and CDR2 sequences are DFQATT and SNEGSKA (reference sequence). CDR3 length: 14 amino acids. Trimming stripped 4 bases from V and 4 bases from J, with 16 bases between. The CDR3 loop is CSANDKGRAYGYTF. The DNA for the CDR3 is TGCAGTGCTAACGACAAGGGGCGCGCCTATGGCTACACCTTC.

The chain joins TRBV28 to TRBJ1-2; maybe TRBD1 (5 bases). The germline V and J ends were trimmed by 8 bases and 5 bases, with 24 bases remaining between them. The CDR3 is 16 amino acids. Germline V lookup: CDR1 MDHEN, CDR2 SYDVKM. The DNA of the CDR3 is TGTGCCAGCCGGATGGGGCATGCCGGACGGATGTATGGCTACACCTTC. Protein: CASRMGHAGRMYGYTF.

The chain employs TRBV27 and TRBJ2-7, with TRBD2 matching 12 bases. The CDR3 extends over 15 amino acids. From germline, CDR1 is MNHEY and CDR2 SMNVEV (reference sequence). The V segment lost 8 bases and the J segment 1 base; nucleotides outside the gene matches: 6. The chain's CDR3 is CASRFGLAGSYEQYF. The CDR3 DNA sequence: TGTGCCAGCCGCTTCGGACTAGCGGGGTCCTACGAGCAGTACTTC.

This clonotype was seen repeatedly, ten times or more. This chain links TRBV19 with TRBJ1-2; no clear D. The CDR3 consists of 13 residues. CDR1 and CDR2 (germline): LNHDA, SQIVND (reference sequence). Trimming shortened V by 5 bases and J by 1 base, and 8 bases separated the two germline ends. The CDR3: CASSLEINYGYTF. CDR3 DNA sequence: TGTGCCAGTAGTCTGGAGATTAACTATGGCTACACCTTC.

This clonotype was seen more than once but under ten times. V is TRBV5-1 and J is TRBJ2-5; D is perhaps TRBD1 (5 bases). V lost 2 bases and J 1 base, leaving 15 bases between the germline ends. In germline, CDR1 is SGHRS, CDR2 YFSETQ. The CDR3 has 16 residues. The CDR3 sequence is CASSFSDSAVQETQYF. The DNA for the CDR3 is TGCGCCAGCAGCTTTTCCGACAGTGCGGTCCAAGAGACCCAGTACTTC.